Listed below are T cell receptor beta chains from one sample, sequenced in a study of T cell responses to AZD1222 COVID-19 vaccine. Here immunoSEQ multiplex PCR was the method, and the copy in TCRdb shows in-frame clones only, minus some. Of some 150,000 clones in the sample, 88% are singletons; the top ten hold roughly 16%. This sample comprised peripheral blood, obtained on day 0 of AZD1222 vaccination. These TCRs come from an adult in good health. The CDR3 runs from the conserved cysteine through the conserved F or W. Fields, in order: D gene, J gene, clone size, CDR3 length, V gene, CDR3 protein, CDR3 DNA. A D gene is named only where the DNA matches it firmly. Clone size is shown for a subset of rows, as once, few, many or a class of expanded clone.

d_call: .; j_call: TRBJ1-2; clone_size: .; cdr3_length: 15; v_call: TRBV19; cdr3_aa: CASSIGFFTDHGYTF; cdr3_nt: TGTGCCAGTAGTATAGGGTTCTTTACAGACCATGGCTACACCTTC
d_call: .; j_call: TRBJ1-3; clone_size: .; cdr3_length: 17; v_call: TRBV11-2; cdr3_aa: CASSSAPRGLPGNTIYF; cdr3_nt: TGTGCCAGCAGCTCCGCTCCCAGGGGTCTGCCTGGAAACACCATATATTTT
d_call: .; j_call: TRBJ1-4; clone_size: .; cdr3_length: 16; v_call: TRBV9; cdr3_aa: CASSTREGSTNEKLFF; cdr3_nt: TGTGCCAGCAGCACCCGGGAGGGCTCAACTAATGAAAAACTGTTTTTT
d_call: .; j_call: TRBJ1-2; clone_size: .; cdr3_length: 13; v_call: TRBV2; cdr3_aa: CASSDLEGGGYTF; cdr3_nt: TGTGCCAGCAGTGATCTCGAGGGGGGAGGCTACACCTTC
d_call: TRBD2; j_call: TRBJ2-2; clone_size: .; cdr3_length: 14; v_call: TRBV30; cdr3_aa: CAWRAGGPTGELFF; cdr3_nt: TGTGCCTGGAGAGCGGGGGGGCCCACCGGGGAGCTGTTTTTT
d_call: .; j_call: TRBJ1-6; clone_size: .; cdr3_length: 16; v_call: TRBV19; cdr3_aa: CASKDSPLRGNSPLHF; cdr3_nt: TGTGCCAGTAAGGATTCCCCCCTTCGAGGTAATTCACCCCTCCACTTT
d_call: TRBD2; j_call: TRBJ2-2; clone_size: .; cdr3_length: 15; v_call: TRBV3-1/TRBV3-2; cdr3_aa: CASSQEGGYTGELFF; cdr3_nt: TGTGCCAGCAGCCAAGAGGGGGGGTACACCGGGGAGCTGTTTTTT
d_call: TRBD1; j_call: TRBJ1-6; clone_size: .; cdr3_length: 13; v_call: TRBV19; cdr3_aa: CASKDRENSPLHF; cdr3_nt: TGTGCCAGTAAGGACAGGGAGAACTCACCCCTCCACTTT
d_call: TRBD2; j_call: TRBJ2-3; clone_size: .; cdr3_length: 16; v_call: TRBV5-4; cdr3_aa: CASSLRLAGGPDTQYF; cdr3_nt: TGTGCCAGCAGCTTGAGGCTAGCGGGGGGCCCAGATACGCAGTATTTT
d_call: .; j_call: TRBJ1-5; clone_size: .; cdr3_length: 15; v_call: TRBV7-8; cdr3_aa: CASSLVWGSYQPQHF; cdr3_nt: TGTGCCAGCAGCTTAGTTTGGGGGTCTTACCAGCCCCAGCATTTT
d_call: .; j_call: TRBJ1-2; clone_size: .; cdr3_length: 14; v_call: TRBV7-9; cdr3_aa: CASNVGAAHYGYTF; cdr3_nt: TGTGCCAGCAACGTCGGGGCGGCCCACTATGGCTACACCTTC
d_call: TRBD1; j_call: TRBJ2-7; clone_size: .; cdr3_length: 13; v_call: TRBV4-2; cdr3_aa: CASSPRGTYEQYF; cdr3_nt: TGTGCCAGCAGCCCCAGGGGGACCTACGAGCAGTACTTC
d_call: .; j_call: TRBJ1-2; clone_size: .; cdr3_length: 14; v_call: TRBV5-1; cdr3_aa: CASSLAREAGGYTF; cdr3_nt: TGCGCCAGCAGCTTGGCCAGAGAGGCGGGGGGCTACACCTTC
d_call: TRBD1; j_call: TRBJ1-2; clone_size: once; cdr3_length: 15; v_call: TRBV15; cdr3_aa: CATSRPGDRGGGYTF; cdr3_nt: TGTGCCACCAGCAGGCCCGGCGACAGGGGAGGTGGCTACACCTTC
d_call: .; j_call: TRBJ1-4; clone_size: .; cdr3_length: 15; v_call: TRBV5-4; cdr3_aa: CASSPPGAEGEKLFF; cdr3_nt: TGTGCCAGCAGCCCCCCAGGGGCGGAGGGTGAAAAACTGTTTTTT
d_call: TRBD2; j_call: TRBJ2-5; clone_size: .; cdr3_length: 16; v_call: TRBV5-1; cdr3_aa: CASSLGGTSGQETQYF; cdr3_nt: TGCGCCAGCAGCTTGGGCGGGACTAGCGGCCAAGAGACCCAGTACTTC
d_call: .; j_call: TRBJ2-5; clone_size: .; cdr3_length: 15; v_call: TRBV7-3; cdr3_aa: CASSLGRGAQETQYF; cdr3_nt: TGTGCCAGCAGCTTGGGGCGGGGAGCACAAGAGACCCAGTACTTC
d_call: .; j_call: TRBJ2-5; clone_size: .; cdr3_length: 15; v_call: TRBV5-5; cdr3_aa: CASSMDLWGKETQYF; cdr3_nt: TGTGCCAGCAGCATGGACCTGTGGGGAAAAGAGACCCAGTACTTC
d_call: .; j_call: TRBJ1-1; clone_size: .; cdr3_length: 16; v_call: TRBV3-1/TRBV3-2; cdr3_aa: CASSQGEDSWNTEAFF; cdr3_nt: TGTGCCAGCAGCCAAGGGGAGGACAGCTGGAACACTGAAGCTTTCTTT
d_call: .; j_call: TRBJ1-3; clone_size: .; cdr3_length: 14; v_call: TRBV7-9; cdr3_aa: CASSPGRFGNTIYF; cdr3_nt: TGTGCCAGCAGCCCGGGGAGGTTCGGAAACACCATATATTTT
d_call: .; j_call: TRBJ2-3; clone_size: .; cdr3_length: 15; v_call: TRBV13; cdr3_aa: CASSRRRQGLDTQYF; cdr3_nt: TGTGCCAGCAGCCGCCGGAGGCAGGGACTAGATACGCAGTATTTT
d_call: .; j_call: TRBJ1-6; clone_size: .; cdr3_length: 13; v_call: TRBV6-5; cdr3_aa: CASSWQGYSPLHF; cdr3_nt: TGTGCCAGCAGTTGGCAGGGTTATTCACCCCTCCACTTT
d_call: .; j_call: TRBJ2-3; clone_size: .; cdr3_length: 15; v_call: TRBV21-1; cdr3_aa: CASNARDSFRDTQYF; cdr3_nt: TGTGCCAGCAACGCGCGGGACTCCTTTAGGGATACGCAGTATTTT
d_call: TRBD1; j_call: TRBJ1-6; clone_size: once; cdr3_length: 16; v_call: TRBV5-4; cdr3_aa: CASSLGTGAGFSPLHF; cdr3_nt: TGTGCCAGCAGCTTGGGGACAGGGGCTGGTTTTTCACCCCTCCACTTT
d_call: .; j_call: TRBJ2-5; clone_size: .; cdr3_length: 12; v_call: TRBV6-5; cdr3_aa: CASSDWGETQYF; cdr3_nt: TGTGCCAGCAGCGATTGGGGGGAGACCCAGTACTTC
d_call: .; j_call: TRBJ1-3; clone_size: .; cdr3_length: 14; v_call: TRBV9; cdr3_aa: CASSGASSGNTIYF; cdr3_nt: TGTGCCAGCAGCGGTGCTAGCTCTGGAAACACCATATATTTT
d_call: .; j_call: TRBJ1-1; clone_size: .; cdr3_length: 14; v_call: TRBV4-2; cdr3_aa: CASIPNVGLTEAFF; cdr3_nt: TGTGCCAGCATCCCCAATGTGGGCCTCACTGAAGCTTTCTTT
d_call: .; j_call: TRBJ2-2; clone_size: .; cdr3_length: 14; v_call: TRBV7-6; cdr3_aa: CASSGRLLSGELFF; cdr3_nt: TGTGCCAGCAGCGGGAGACTGCTATCAGGGGAGCTGTTTTTT
d_call: .; j_call: TRBJ2-1; clone_size: .; cdr3_length: 15; v_call: TRBV6-6; cdr3_aa: CASRNSQSSYNEQFF; cdr3_nt: TGTGCCAGCAGAAACTCACAAAGCTCCTACAATGAGCAGTTCTTC
d_call: TRBD1; j_call: TRBJ1-1; clone_size: .; cdr3_length: 14; v_call: TRBV30; cdr3_aa: CAWSLTRAGGEAFF; cdr3_nt: TGTGCCTGGAGCCTAACGAGGGCAGGGGGTGAAGCTTTCTTT
d_call: .; j_call: TRBJ1-2; clone_size: .; cdr3_length: 15; v_call: TRBV5-5; cdr3_aa: CASSLELDSNYGYTF; cdr3_nt: TGTGCCAGCAGCTTGGAGCTCGATTCGAACTATGGCTACACCTTC
d_call: .; j_call: TRBJ1-2; clone_size: .; cdr3_length: 14; v_call: TRBV28; cdr3_aa: CASSLGRTLYGYTF; cdr3_nt: TGTGCCAGCAGCTTGGGACGGACCCTCTATGGCTACACCTTC
d_call: .; j_call: TRBJ2-7; clone_size: .; cdr3_length: 16; v_call: TRBV6-5; cdr3_aa: CASSYLKTEGLYEQYF; cdr3_nt: TGTGCCAGCAGTTACCTCAAGACAGAGGGACTCTACGAGCAGTACTTC
d_call: .; j_call: TRBJ1-1; clone_size: .; cdr3_length: 14; v_call: TRBV5-1; cdr3_aa: CASSLWQGDTEAFF; cdr3_nt: TGCGCCAGCAGCTTGTGGCAGGGTGACACTGAAGCTTTCTTT
d_call: .; j_call: TRBJ2-7; clone_size: once; cdr3_length: 14; v_call: TRBV28; cdr3_aa: CASRPGTESYEQYF; cdr3_nt: TGTGCCAGCAGACCCGGGACGGAATCCTACGAGCAGTACTTC
d_call: .; j_call: TRBJ2-5; clone_size: .; cdr3_length: 16; v_call: TRBV9; cdr3_aa: CASSITVGQVGETQYF; cdr3_nt: TGTGCCAGCAGCATTACCGTCGGGCAGGTGGGCGAGACCCAGTACTTC
d_call: TRBD1; j_call: TRBJ1-6; clone_size: .; cdr3_length: 16; v_call: TRBV2; cdr3_aa: CASSEERGRGNSPLHF; cdr3_nt: TGTGCCAGCAGTGAAGAAAGGGGGCGCGGTAATTCACCCCTCCACTTT
d_call: .; j_call: TRBJ1-3; clone_size: .; cdr3_length: 14; v_call: TRBV7-2; cdr3_aa: CASSLRTLGNTIYF; cdr3_nt: TGTGCCAGCAGCTTAAGGACACTAGGAAACACCATATATTTT
d_call: TRBD1; j_call: TRBJ1-2; clone_size: .; cdr3_length: 14; v_call: TRBV18; cdr3_aa: CASSGGQSLYGYTF; cdr3_nt: TGTGCCAGCTCCGGGGGACAGTCCCTCTATGGCTACACCTTC
d_call: .; j_call: TRBJ1-1; clone_size: .; cdr3_length: 15; v_call: TRBV5-1; cdr3_aa: CASSLALTGQSEAFF; cdr3_nt: TGCGCCAGCAGCTTGGCCTTGACAGGTCAAAGTGAAGCTTTCTTT
d_call: .; j_call: TRBJ2-7; clone_size: .; cdr3_length: 16; v_call: TRBV6-6; cdr3_aa: CASSSPRQAQPYEQYF; cdr3_nt: TGTGCCAGCAGTTCTCCCCGGCAGGCCCAACCATACGAGCAGTACTTC
d_call: TRBD1; j_call: TRBJ1-2; clone_size: .; cdr3_length: 18; v_call: TRBV28; cdr3_aa: CASSLPQIAGTGGGGYTF; cdr3_nt: TGTGCCAGCAGTTTGCCCCAAATCGCCGGGACAGGGGGAGGCGGCTACACCTTC
d_call: .; j_call: TRBJ1-6; clone_size: once; cdr3_length: 15; v_call: TRBV7-2; cdr3_aa: CASSLAKELRSPLHF; cdr3_nt: TGTGCCAGCAGCTTAGCGAAGGAACTACGATCACCCCTCCACTTT
d_call: TRBD2; j_call: TRBJ2-7; clone_size: .; cdr3_length: 14; v_call: TRBV27; cdr3_aa: CASSPSGAPYEQYF; cdr3_nt: TGTGCCAGCAGTCCTAGCGGGGCGCCCTACGAGCAGTACTTC
d_call: TRBD1; j_call: TRBJ1-2; clone_size: once; cdr3_length: 14; v_call: TRBV28; cdr3_aa: CASSPPDRGRGYTF; cdr3_nt: TGTGCCAGCAGTCCGCCGGACAGGGGTCGGGGCTACACCTTC
d_call: .; j_call: TRBJ2-7; clone_size: few; cdr3_length: 12; v_call: TRBV10-3; cdr3_aa: CAISEERYEQYF; cdr3_nt: TGTGCCATCAGTGAGGAGCGCTACGAGCAGTACTTC
d_call: TRBD1; j_call: TRBJ1-3; clone_size: .; cdr3_length: 16; v_call: TRBV7-6; cdr3_aa: CASSPRTGGIGNTIYF; cdr3_nt: TGTGCCAGCAGCCCTCGAACAGGGGGTATTGGAAACACCATATATTTT
d_call: .; j_call: TRBJ2-5; clone_size: few; cdr3_length: 13; v_call: TRBV29-1; cdr3_aa: CSVEALGQETQYF; cdr3_nt: TGCAGCGTTGAAGCATTGGGGCAAGAGACCCAGTACTTC
d_call: .; j_call: TRBJ2-2; clone_size: .; cdr3_length: 14; v_call: TRBV6-5; cdr3_aa: CASSILRNTGELFF; cdr3_nt: TGTGCCAGCAGTATCCTCCGGAACACCGGGGAGCTGTTTTTT
d_call: TRBD2; j_call: TRBJ2-3; clone_size: .; cdr3_length: 15; v_call: TRBV5-1; cdr3_aa: CASSSREATGDTQYF; cdr3_nt: TGCGCCAGCAGCTCCCGGGAGGCTACGGGGGATACGCAGTATTTT
d_call: .; j_call: TRBJ2-7; clone_size: .; cdr3_length: 15; v_call: TRBV13; cdr3_aa: CASSLVGTHSYEQYF; cdr3_nt: TGTGCCAGCAGCTTAGTAGGGACGCACTCCTACGAGCAGTACTTC
d_call: .; j_call: TRBJ1-1; clone_size: few; cdr3_length: 15; v_call: TRBV5-1; cdr3_aa: CASSWSEGRNTEAFF; cdr3_nt: TGCGCCAGCAGCTGGAGTGAGGGCAGGAACACTGAAGCTTTCTTT
d_call: .; j_call: TRBJ2-7; clone_size: .; cdr3_length: 15; v_call: TRBV5-1; cdr3_aa: CASSLGLVEPSEQYF; cdr3_nt: TGCGCCAGCAGCTTGGGACTAGTGGAACCATCCGAGCAGTACTTC
d_call: .; j_call: TRBJ1-2; clone_size: few; cdr3_length: 12; v_call: TRBV7-2; cdr3_aa: CASSFYSYGYTF; cdr3_nt: TGTGCCAGCAGCTTTTACAGCTATGGCTACACCTTC
d_call: .; j_call: TRBJ2-2; clone_size: .; cdr3_length: 13; v_call: TRBV12-3/TRBV12-4; cdr3_aa: CASSLGNGGELFF; cdr3_nt: TGTGCCAGCAGTTTGGGTAACGGCGGGGAGCTGTTTTTT
d_call: TRBD2; j_call: TRBJ2-1; clone_size: few; cdr3_length: 15; v_call: TRBV27; cdr3_aa: CASSLKAGGLVEQFF; cdr3_nt: TGTGCCAGCAGTTTAAAAGCGGGGGGCCTGGTTGAGCAGTTCTTC
d_call: TRBD1; j_call: TRBJ2-7; clone_size: .; cdr3_length: 16; v_call: TRBV6-5; cdr3_aa: CASSYSGQVSSYEQYF; cdr3_nt: TGTGCCAGCAGTTACTCCGGACAGGTTAGCTCCTACGAGCAGTACTTC